This T cell receptor (beta chain) was profiled in a study of blood T cell repertoires in COVID-19. Study-level background: There were acute and convalescent COVID-19 samples, and they came from the United States, Italy and Spain. PBMCs, B-cell-depleted T cells, or T cells provided the cDNA or gDNA that made up the material.

Germline assignment: CDR1 MGHRA and CDR2 YSYEKL. Losses at the gene ends were 4 bases for V and 1 base for J; bases not matched to a gene: 7. The CDR3 is made up of 16 amino acids. Sequencing used immunoSEQ multiplex PCR; TCRdb keeps in-frame clones, though not all of them. The profile shows roughly 34,000 clones, almost 90% of them singletons. The TCR was taken from an older woman with active COVID-19. Sequenced: peripheral blood. V gene TRBV4-1 combines with J gene TRBJ2-4; TRBD1 agrees at 7 bases. CDR3 sequence reads: CASSPSGGRAKNIQYF. DNA for the CDR3: TGCGCCAGCAGCCCCTCAGGGGGAAGGGCCAAAAACATTCAGTACTTC.